This T cell receptor (beta chain) derives from a study of blood T cell repertoires in COVID-19. Trimming removed 3 bases from V and 2 bases from J, with 8 bases in between. The CDR3 consists of 14 residues. Some clones are missing from TCRdb's copy, which holds only in-frame ones; the method was immunoSEQ multiplex PCR. The sample records about 100,000 clones, under 75% being singletons. The chain carries TRBV6-7 and TRBJ1-5; no definite D call. TRBV6-7 is sorted into the ORF group, with uncertain function. The receptor was derived from a man aged 80 or over with acute or convalescent COVID-19. The sequencing input was peripheral blood. For the CDR3, the DNA is TGTGCCAGCAGTTATCGTTGCGGCAATCAGCCCCAGCATTTT. The encoded protein is CASSYRCGNQPQHF.